These 32 T cell receptor beta chains came from one sample sequenced in a study of T cells after yellow fever vaccination. Each CDR3 protein gets one entry after TCRdb re-called the 5' RACE reads with MiXCR. In the table there are some 110,000 distinct CDR3 sequences, more than 7.5% of which are singletons. Sequencing was performed on CD8+ T cells sorted from PBMCs, taken 45 days after the yellow fever booster vaccination. All receptors come from a man aged 25-45 years who received the YFV17D yellow fever vaccine.

This clonotype was counted many times. The chain joins TRBV4-3 to TRBJ2-7; 7 bases agree with TRBD2. The germline V gene has CDR1 LGHNA and CDR2 YSLEER. With V trimmed by 1 base and J by 0 bases, 3 bases remained unmatched. The CDR3 totals 15 residues. The CDR3 nucleotides are TGCGCCAGCAGCCAAGTAAGGACTAGCTCCTACGAGCAGTACTTC. Protein: CASSQVRTSSYEQYF.

This clonotype was seen more than once but under ten times. The chain is built from TRBV7-6 and TRBJ2-1, with TRBD2 matching over 9 bases. With V trimmed by 3 bases and J by 0 bases, 18 bases remained unmatched. Per the germline V gene, CDR1 is SGHVS and CDR2 is FNYEAQ. This CDR3 is 21 amino acids long. Here the CDR3 reads CASSFPRRGTSHRSSYNEQFF. The CDR3 DNA sequence: TGTGCCAGCAGCTTCCCTCGGCGGGGGACTAGCCACAGGAGCTCCTACAATGAGCAGTTCTTC.

This clonotype was recorded at least ten times. This chain joins TRBV4-3 and TRBJ2-5; 7 bases agree with TRBD2. This CDR3 comprises 20 residues. Germline loops: CDR1 LGHNA, CDR2 YSLEER. V was clipped by 0 bases and J by 2 bases; unmatched bases: 18. The CDR3 sequence: CASSQEWGGPFSPGQETQYF. CDR3 nucleotides: TGCGCCAGCAGCCAAGAATGGGGGGGTCCATTCTCTCCGGGACAAGAGACCCAGTACTTC.

This chain links TRBV5-5 with TRBJ1-1; TRBD1 agrees at 8 bases. The trim removed 4 bases at V and 4 bases at J, leaving 12 bases unmatched. This CDR3 is built from 16 residues. Germline CDR1 reads SGHKS; CDR2 reads YYEKEE (reference sequence). As DNA, the CDR3 is TGTGCCAGCAGCCTGGTGGGAGGGACAGGTGTCACTGAAGCTTTCTTT. Residues: CASSLVGGTGVTEAFF. Complete variable domain (other parts from reference TRBV5-5 and TRBJ1-1): DAGVTQSPTHLIKTRGQQVTLRCSPISGHKSVSWYQQVLGQGPQFIFQYYEKEERGRGNFPDRFSARQFPNYSSELNVNALLLGDSALYLCASSLVGGTGVTEAFFGQGTRLTVV.

This clonotype was observed at least ten times. The genes are TRBV4-3 and TRBJ2-7, with D possibly being TRBD1 or TRBD2 (5 bases each). Germline V CDR1 and CDR2: LGHNA, YSLEER. Trimming took 0 bases from V and 3 from J, leaving 15 bases between them. This CDR3 contains 16 residues. CDR3 coding DNA: TGCGCCAGCAGCCAAGATGGGGCAGGGACCAACTACGAGCAGTACTTC. Amino acids: CASSQDGAGTNYEQYF.

The table lists this clonotype with many counts. Here the CDR3 reads CASKGLAEYNEQFF. CDR3 in DNA: TGTGCCAGTAAAGGACTAGCGGAATACAATGAGCAGTTCTTC. The chain is built from TRBV19 and TRBJ2-1; 10 bases match TRBD2. The CDR3 is 14 residues long. J lost 4 bases, V lost 7 bases, and 4 bases had no gene match. The V gene's germline CDR1 is LNHDA and CDR2 SQIVND (reference sequence).

The chain combines TRBV5-4 with TRBJ2-2; D not resolved. With 0 bases removed from V and 3 bases from J, the gap between germline ends came to 9 bases. The CDR3 length is 15 residues. In germline, CDR1 is SGHNT, CDR2 YYREEE (reference sequence). CDR3 protein: CASSLVGYDTGELFF. The CDR3 nucleotides are TGTGCCAGCAGCTTGGTAGGGTATGACACCGGGGAGCTGTTTTTT.

The chain links TRBV7-9 to TRBJ2-7, with 16 nucleotides matching TRBD2. This CDR3 is 18 amino acids long. Germline loops: CDR1 SEHNR, CDR2 FQNEAQ (reference sequence). V was clipped by 10 bases and J by 3 bases; unmatched bases: 15. The CDR3 DNA follows: TGTGCCATCTCACCTGGGACTAGCGGGAGGGCCGTTGGCTACGAGCAGTACTTC. Translating gives CAISPGTSGRAVGYEQYF.

This clonotype was picked up many times. The chain links TRBV12-3 or TRBV12-4 to TRBJ2-2, with TRBD2 as a possible D gene (6 bases). This CDR3 has 14 amino acids. V was clipped by 5 bases and J by 1 base, with 8 bases between them. The CDR3 coding sequence is TGTGCCAGCAGTCGCGGGATGAACACCGGGGAGCTGTTTTTT. Translation: CASSRGMNTGELFF.

Only a few counts were recorded for this clonotype. The chain is built from TRBV7-9 and TRBJ2-6; TRBD1 might be the D (6 bases). Germline CDR1 reads SEHNR; CDR2 reads FQNEAQ (reference sequence). Trimming stripped 3 bases from V and 0 bases from J, with 9 bases between. This CDR3 contains 16 residues. CDR3 protein: CASSFDRPSGANVLTF. For the CDR3, the DNA is TGTGCCAGCAGCTTCGACAGGCCCTCTGGGGCCAACGTCCTGACTTTC.

This clonotype has at least ten counts. V gene TRBV9 combines with J gene TRBJ1-2, with TRBD1 as a possible D gene (5 bases). CDR1 and CDR2 (germline): SGDLS, YYNGEE. The CDR3 is 12 residues long. With 1 base removed from V and 8 bases from J, the gap between germline ends came to 9 bases. The DNA for the CDR3 is TGTGCCAGCAGCGTATCGGGGGTCGGCTACACCTTC. This sequence encodes CASSVSGVGYTF.

This clonotype was detected many times. The chain couples TRBV5-6 to TRBJ2-7, with 8 bases identical to TRBD2. CDR1 is SGHDT, CDR2 YYEEEE, per germline. V gave up 4 bases and J gave up 9 bases; unmatched junction bases: 3. CDR3 length: 11 amino acids. As DNA, the CDR3 is TGTGCCAGCAGCCTCAGCGGGGGGCAGTACTTC. It codes for CASSLSGGQYF.

The chain couples TRBV5-5 to TRBJ2-1, with 7 bases fitting TRBD2. This CDR3 contains 14 residues. V trimming: 0 bases; J trimming: 10 bases; junction bases outside the gene matches: 7. Looked up from germline, CDR1 is SGHKS and CDR2 is YYEKEE (reference sequence). CDR3: CASSLEEREWEQFF. CDR3 in DNA: TGTGCCAGCAGCTTGGAAGAGCGGGAATGGGAGCAGTTCTTC.

Ten or more counts support this clonotype. The chain carries TRBV20-1 and TRBJ2-1; D call uncertain. The CDR3 has 14 amino acids. CDR1 is DFQATT and CDR2 is SNEGSKA in the germline V gene (reference sequence). The DNA for the CDR3 is TGCAGGGGGAAAGGAGACACAACCTACAATGAGCAGTTCTTC. It codes for CRGKGDTTYNEQFF.

This clonotype was seen at least ten times. The chain links TRBV5-1 to TRBJ2-2; tentative D call: TRBD2 (5 bases). Germline loops: CDR1 SGHRS, CDR2 YFSETQ. V was pared by 9 bases and J by 9 bases, with 9 bases between. There are 10 residues in the CDR3. CDR3: CATPGRELFF. The CDR3 coding sequence is TGCGCCACCCCGGGAAGGGAGCTGTTTTTT.

This clonotype has ten or more counts. V and J are TRBV14 and TRBJ2-3; D may be TRBD2 (5 bases). The CDR3 contains 16 residues. V was trimmed by 1 base and J by 6 bases, leaving 17 bases between them. The germline CDR1 and CDR2 sequences are SGHDN and FVKESK. The DNA of the CDR3 is TGTGCCAGCAGCCAAGTACAGCGGCTGACGCAGGATACGCAGTATTTT. Translated, it gives CASSQVQRLTQDTQYF.

This chain links TRBV30 with TRBJ2-1; possible D gene TRBD1, 5 bases. Deletions cut 0 bases from V and 4 bases from J, with 13 bases between. The CDR3 covers 15 residues. From germline, CDR1 is GTSNPN and CDR2 SVGIG (reference sequence). The CDR3 DNA reads TGTGCCTGGAGTGTAGGGTGGGGCCAATACAATGAGCAGTTCTTC. Protein: CAWSVGWGQYNEQFF.

The J gene is TRBJ2-1, the V gene TRBV9; TRBD1 or TRBD2 may be the D gene (5 bases each). Germline V lookup: CDR1 SGDLS, CDR2 YYNGEE. V was clipped by 0 bases and J by 6 bases, with 19 bases between them. The CDR3 covers 17 residues. CDR3: CASSVEGTFEMGNEQFF. As DNA, the CDR3 is TGTGCCAGCAGCGTAGAAGGGACCTTCGAGATGGGCAATGAGCAGTTCTTC.

This clonotype has ten or more counts. This rearrangement joins TRBV7-9 to TRBJ2-1; D is undetermined. V gave up 7 bases and J gave up 10 bases, with 11 bases separating them. CDR1 is SEHNR and CDR2 is FQNEAQ in the germline V gene (reference sequence). There are 11 residues in the CDR3. The CDR3 nucleotides are TGTGCCAGCAACCGGGTCCTCGAGCAGTTCTTC. Translated, it gives CASNRVLEQFF.

The J gene is TRBJ1-6, the V gene TRBV7-9, with D unclear. Germline V gene data show CDR1 as SEHNR and CDR2 as FQNEAQ (reference sequence). V was pared by 5 bases and J by 7 bases, with 12 bases between. The CDR3 has 14 amino acids. The CDR3 nucleotides are TGTGCCAGCAGCCCCGAGATACTCAATTCACCCCTCCACTTT. Translating gives CASSPEILNSPLHF.

In this sample, this clonotype turned up many times. The chain has TRBV4-2 and TRBJ2-3; 8 nucleotides agree with TRBD2. V lost 3 bases and J lost 2; bases outside the gene matches: 7. Germline CDR1 LGHNA, CDR2 YNFKEQ. This CDR3 is 16 amino acids long. CDR3 DNA sequence: TGTGCCAGCAGCCAGACTAGCGCAGAATTCACAGATACGCAGTATTTT. Translation gives CASSQTSAEFTDTQYF.

As to this clonotype: A much larger clone sits a single nucleotide away, making a read error possible. The chain recombines TRBV5-1 with TRBJ2-7; possible D gene TRBD1, 5 bases. There are 13 residues in the CDR3. Trimming pared 8 bases from V and 7 bases from J, leaving 19 bases between. The V gene's germline CDR1 is SGHRS and CDR2 YFSETQ. The CDR3, as DNA: TGCGCCAGTGGACATAACTCCTACGATGAGCAGTACTTC. It codes for CASGHNSYDEQYF.

This clonotype was seen repeatedly, ten times or more. The rearrangement links TRBV4-3 to TRBJ2-3, with 8 bases fitting TRBD1. J lost 5 bases, V lost 8 bases, and 9 bases had no gene match. CDR3 size: 14 residues. Germline CDR1 LGHNA, CDR2 YSLEER. CDR3 nucleotides: TGCGCCAGCGGTAGGACAGGGAGTATAGATACGCAGTATTTT. Translating it yields CASGRTGSIDTQYF.

The sample holds many counts of this clonotype. This sequence joins TRBV20-1 and TRBJ2-7; 10 bases line up with TRBD1. The germline V gene has CDR1 DFQATT and CDR2 SNEGSKA (reference sequence). The CDR3 has 13 amino acids. V shed 5 bases and J 5 bases; nucleotides not matched to a gene: 6. This CDR3 is CSAGTGVSHEQYF. CDR3 DNA: TGCAGTGCTGGGACAGGGGTGTCCCACGAGCAGTACTTC.

This clonotype was seen ten or more times. The chain couples TRBV5-1 to TRBJ2-7; perhaps TRBD2 as D (5 bases). The V end was cut by 0 bases, the J end by 3 bases, with 10 bases between. The CDR3 is 14 amino acids. Germline CDR1 is SGHRS and CDR2 is YFSETQ. CDR3 residues: CASSLGYGNYEQYF. The CDR3 coding sequence is TGCGCCAGCAGCTTGGGTTACGGGAACTACGAGCAGTACTTC.

This clonotype came up many times. This chain uses TRBV7-6 with TRBJ2-7; D is undetermined. The V gene's germline CDR1 is SGHVS and CDR2 FNYEAQ. This CDR3 has 14 residues. The V end lost 1 base, the J end lost 4 bases, and 11 bases lay between the germline ends. The CDR3 spells CASSLESGLYEQYF. CDR3 coding DNA: TGTGCCAGCAGCTTAGAGTCAGGTCTGTACGAGCAGTACTTC.

The chain is built from TRBV15 and TRBJ2-5, with a weak D call TRBD1 (6 bases). The CDR3 spans 15 residues. V was pared by 0 bases and J by 4 bases, with 12 bases between. Germline V CDR1 and CDR2: LNHNV, YYDKDF (reference sequence). The CDR3 is CATSRETGLPETQYF. CDR3 DNA sequence: TGTGCCACCAGCAGAGAGACAGGACTGCCAGAGACCCAGTACTTC.

This clonotype was seen repeatedly, ten times or more. This chain uses TRBV4-3 with TRBJ2-7, with 10 nucleotides matching TRBD2. Trimming removed 4 bases from V and 4 bases from J; junction bases left unmatched: 7. Germline CDR1 and CDR2: LGHNA and YSLEER. This CDR3 has 15 residues. CDR3 loop: CASSPGLAIGYEQYF. The CDR3 coding sequence is TGCGCCAGCAGCCCGGGACTAGCGATCGGGTACGAGCAGTACTTC.

This clonotype has at least ten counts. The chain carries TRBV7-2 and TRBJ2-4; the D is unclear. Germline CDR1 reads SGHTA; CDR2 reads FQGNSA. Trimming left V 1 base short and J 0 bases short, with 10 bases between. The CDR3 contains 16 residues. The CDR3 sequence: CASSLVGDLAKNIQYF. CDR3 nucleotides: TGTGCCAGCAGCTTAGTAGGAGACCTAGCCAAAAACATTCAGTACTTC. Using reference TRBV7-2 and TRBJ2-4 for the parts outside the CDR3, the full variable domain is GAGVSQSPSNKVTEKGKDVELRCDPISGHTALYWYRQSLGQGLEFLIYFQGNSAPDKSGLPSDRFSAERTGGSVSTLTIQRTQQEDSAVYLCASSLVGDLAKNIQYFGAGTRLSVL.

Many counts were recorded for this clonotype. One end of the junction is discordant with germline, which a read error may explain. The chain uses TRBV19 and TRBJ2-2; D not certain. CDR1 LNHDA and CDR2 SQIVND come from the germline V gene (reference sequence). The CDR3 consists of 12 residues. The DNA of the CDR3 is TGTGCCAGTATAGGGAACGCCGGGGAGCTGTTTTTT. Amino acid sequence: CASIGNAGELFF.

In its sample, this clonotype was seen many times. This chain connects TRBV10-3 to TRBJ2-1; D is possibly TRBD1 (5 bases). The CDR3 is 13 amino acids. Between the trimmed V and J ends, which lost 7 bases and 7 bases, there was a span of 14 bases. Germline-derived CDR1 and CDR2 are ENHRY and SYGVKD. The chain's CDR3 is CAIKAGQGNEQFF. As DNA, the CDR3 is TGTGCCATCAAGGCAGGGCAGGGAAATGAGCAGTTCTTC.

This clonotype has at least ten counts. CDR3 protein: CASSVGTGYYGYTF. The CDR3 DNA follows: TGTGCCAGCAGTGTAGGGACAGGGTACTATGGCTACACCTTC. The chain employs TRBV2 and TRBJ1-2; 9 bases agree with TRBD1. The CDR3 runs to 14 residues. The germline V gene encodes CDR1 SNHLY and CDR2 FYNNEI. V lost 4 bases, J lost 3 bases, and 3 bases stayed unmatched.